These 7 T cell receptor beta chains share one sample of origin, sequenced in a study of human T cells and chemical hapten exposure. Researchers extracted total RNA from unfractionated whole blood. MiXCR, applied by TCRdb to the 5' RACE reads, yields one record per CDR3 protein. The sample comprises around 80,000 distinct CDR3 sequences, 15% to 20% of which are singletons, and approximately 7% rests with the top ten. These receptors came from a female donor in good health.

Many counts were recorded for this clonotype. The rearrangement uses TRBV7-2 and TRBJ2-1; 9 positions match TRBD2. Germline V lookup: CDR1 SGHTA, CDR2 FQGNSA. J gave up 6 bases and V 5 bases, and 14 bases lay outside the gene matches. There are 17 residues in the CDR3. CDR3: CASSGRTSANKINEQFF. The CDR3 bases are TGTGCCAGCAGCGGAAGGACTAGCGCGAATAAAATCAATGAGCAGTTCTTC.

The chain recombines TRBV12-3 or TRBV12-4 with TRBJ2-1, with D possibly matching TRBD1 (5 bases). Trimming shortened V by 4 bases and J by 1 base, and 11 bases separated the two germline ends. The length of the CDR3 is 15 residues. CDR3 residues: CASSSVRVSYNEQFF. The DNA for the CDR3 is TGTGCCAGCAGTTCTGTCAGGGTTTCCTACAATGAGCAGTTCTTC.

In its sample, this clonotype was seen a few times. The chain couples TRBV5-1 to TRBJ2-3, with D possibly being TRBD2 (6 bases). This CDR3 region has 15 residues. Trimming took off 4 bases at V and 6 bases at J, with 18 bases between the two ends. CDR1 and CDR2 from the germline V gene are SGHRS and YFSETQ. CDR3 nucleotides: TGCGCCAGCAGCGCCGGGGGACCGGTGCGGGATACGCAGTATTTT. This sequence encodes CASSAGGPVRDTQYF. Full variable domain (remainder filled in from reference TRBV5-1 and TRBJ2-3): KAGVTQTPRYLIKTRGQQVTLSCSPISGHRSVSWYQQTPGQGLQFLFEYFSETQRNKGNFPGRFSGRQFSNSRSEMNVSTLELGDSALYLCASSAGGPVRDTQYFGPGTRLTVL.

This clonotype has just a few counts. V is TRBV24-1 and J is TRBJ2-2; D is ambiguous. CDR1 is KGHDR and CDR2 is SFDVKD in the germline V gene. Trimming left V 2 bases short and J 4 bases short, with 10 bases between. The CDR3 covers 15 residues. CDR3 region: CATSDSERSTGELFF. The CDR3 DNA follows: TGTGCCACCAGTGATTCGGAACGGAGCACCGGGGAGCTGTTTTTT.

The genes are TRBV5-5 and TRBJ1-2, with D uncertain. Trimming left V 0 bases short and J 8 bases short, with 20 bases between. The CDR3 contains 16 residues. The germline V gene has CDR1 SGHKS and CDR2 YYEKEE (reference sequence). In DNA form, the CDR3 reads TGTGCCAGCAGCTTGGATACGGGTCTAGGAGGGCGAGGCTACACCTTC. This encodes CASSLDTGLGGRGYTF.

This clonotype was recorded at least ten times. The CDR3 DNA reads as TGTGCCAGCAGTGAGAGACAGGGCGGGCCTGAAGCTTTCTTT. Amino acids: CASSERQGGPEAFF. The chain couples TRBV2 to TRBJ1-1, with 7 bases that match TRBD1. The CDR3 runs to 14 residues. The junction had 7 bases not matched to a gene; V was cut back by 3 bases and J by 6 bases. CDR1 SNHLY and CDR2 FYNNEI come from the germline V gene.

There are a few counts of this clonotype. The chain uses TRBV2 and TRBJ1-2; D not certain. Trimming removed 5 bases from V and 3 bases from J, with 10 bases in between. The germline gives CDR1 SNHLY, CDR2 FYNNEI. The CDR3 runs 13 residues. CDR3 in amino acids: CASSPSSDYGYTF. The DNA for the CDR3 is TGTGCCAGCAGTCCCTCGTCTGACTATGGCTACACCTTC. The full variable domain, with the rest looked up from reference TRBV2 and TRBJ1-2, is EPEVTQTPSHQVTQMGQEVILRCVPISNHLYFYWYRQILGQKVEFLVSFYNNEISEKSEIFDDQFSVERPDGSNFTLKIRSTKLEDSAMYFCASSPSSDYGYTFGSGTRLTVV.